Listed below are T cell receptor beta chains from one sample, sequenced in a study of identical twins. In TCRdb, the 5' RACE reads were re-called with MiXCR into one record per CDR3 protein. The table includes 250,000 or so distinct CDR3 sequences, around 7% detected once. The same sample was also studied in work on yellow fever vaccine responses in identical twins.

Sequencing was performed on memory (CD45RO+) T cells sorted from blood. All receptors derive from a woman aged 18-30 years in good health. CDR3s include the opening cysteine and the closing phenylalanine or tryptophan. Each record gives: D gene, V gene, J gene, CDR3 length, clone size, CDR3 DNA, CDR3 protein. The D gene is left open where the match is weak. Rows give clone size only sometimes, using once, few, many, or a class for an expanded clone.

-	TRBV20-1	TRBJ2-1	14	-	TGCAGTGCTAGACCTAGCGACTCCTACAATGAGCAGTTCTTC	CSARPSDSYNEQFF
-	TRBV10-2	TRBJ2-5	16	many	TGCGCCAGCACTAAGAGGGGGTCCTCCTTCCAAGAGACCCAGTACTTC	CASTKRGSSFQETQYF
TRBD2	TRBV28	TRBJ2-1	17	many	TGTGCCAGCAGTTCATCCTCTAGCGGGAGGGGATCCAATGAGCAGTTCTTC	CASSSSSSGRGSNEQFF
-	TRBV18	TRBJ2-7	13	few	TGTGCCAGCTCACCAGGGACGATGGGCGAGCAGTACTTC	CASSPGTMGEQYF
TRBD2	TRBV7-7	TRBJ2-5	14	-	TGTGCCCCTTGGAATGTAGCGGGAGAAGAGACCCAGTACTTC	CAPWNVAGEETQYF
TRBD2	TRBV7-8	TRBJ2-7	18	few	TGTGCCAGCAGCTTAGCTTCGAGCGGGAGGGCTAAGGCCTACGAGCAGTACTTC	CASSLASSGRAKAYEQYF
-	TRBV9	TRBJ1-1	15	-	TGTGCCAGCAGCGTAGTGGGTCAGCAGAACACTGAAGCTTTCTTT	CASSVVGQQNTEAFF
TRBD1	TRBV6-1	TRBJ1-1	15	many	TGTGCCAGCAGTGGAACCGGGACAGGGAACACTGAAGCTTTCTTT	CASSGTGTGNTEAFF
TRBD1	TRBV7-9	TRBJ1-4	13	many	TGTGCCAGCAGCGGAGAACAGGGGGGGAAACTGTTTTTT	CASSGEQGGKLFF
-	TRBV15	TRBJ1-2	14	many	TGTGCCACCAGCAGGGACAGCCTGAACTATGGCTACACCTTC	CATSRDSLNYGYTF
-	TRBV3-1	TRBJ2-3	14	few	TGTGCCAGCAGCCGGGGACTCGACACAGATACGCAGTATTTT	CASSRGLDTDTQYF
-	TRBV18	TRBJ2-3	11	many	TGTGCCAGCTCACAGACAGATACGCAGTATTTT	CASSQTDTQYF
TRBD1	TRBV5-6	TRBJ2-7	15	-	TGTGCCAGCAGCCCCCACAGGGGGCCCTGGCACGAGCAGTACTTC	CASSPHRGPWHEQYF
-	TRBV12-3/TRBV12-4	TRBJ2-2	13	many	TGTGCCAGCAGTTTACCGGGGCGCGGGGAGCTGTTTTTT	CASSLPGRGELFF
-	TRBV18	TRBJ2-4	15	few	TGTGCCAGCTCATTTGTTGAACCAGCCAAAAACATTCAGTACTTC	CASSFVEPAKNIQYF
-	TRBV7-7	TRBJ2-1	14	many	TGTGCCAGCAGCTCCTACCTCTCGGCCGGTGAGCAGTTCTTC	CASSSYLSAGEQFF
-	TRBV3-1	TRBJ1-2	12	few	TGTGCCAGCAGCCAAGGCATGCGCGGCTACACCTTC	CASSQGMRGYTF
-	TRBV12-3/TRBV12-4	TRBJ1-2	14	few	TGTGCCAGCAGTTTACGGCAGTCGAGCTATGGCTACACCTTC	CASSLRQSSYGYTF
-	TRBV7-9	TRBJ2-7	14	many	TGTGCCAGCAGCTTGGTTGGAGGGGCCCACGAGCAGTACTTC	CASSLVGGAHEQYF
TRBD2	TRBV7-2	TRBJ2-2	14	few	TGTGCCAGCAGGCAACGGGGGGGCACCGGGGAGCTGTTTTTT	CASRQRGGTGELFF
TRBD1	TRBV29-1	TRBJ2-1	14	many	TGCAGCGCCACCGGGACAGGGGGCATAGGTGAGCAGTTCTTC	CSATGTGGIGEQFF
-	TRBV5-6	TRBJ2-3	15	few	TGTGCCAGCAGCCGCCGGGACAGTGGGGGGGATACGCAGTATTTT	CASSRRDSGGDTQYF
TRBD1	TRBV29-1	TRBJ1-2	15	many	TGCAGCGTTGCGAGCCCGGGACAGAGTATCTATGGCTACACCTTC	CSVASPGQSIYGYTF
-	TRBV29-1	TRBJ2-3	11	many	TGCAGCGTTGTGGTCACAGATACGCAGTATTTT	CSVVVTDTQYF
-	TRBV2	TRBJ2-7	12	few	TGTGCCAGCAGTGCGGCAGCCTACGAGCAGTACTTC	CASSAAAYEQYF
-	TRBV20-1	TRBJ2-3	13	few	TGCAGTACAGGGCAGGTGGGGCCAGATACGCAGTATTTT	CSTGQVGPDTQYF
-	TRBV7-2	TRBJ1-2	12	-	TGTGCCAGCAGCCAGATTCACTATGGCTACACCTTC	CASSQIHYGYTF
TRBD1	TRBV12-3/TRBV12-4	TRBJ1-5	20	few	TGTGCCAGCACCACGCTCTTCGTCGTACAGGGGGCCGGGGTAATCTCGCCCCAGCATTTT	CASTTLFVVQGAGVISPQHF
-	TRBV12-3/TRBV12-4	TRBJ1-1	15	many	TGTGCCAGCAGTTTCCGCGGGACGCTGAACACTGAAGCTTTCTTT	CASSFRGTLNTEAFF
TRBD2	TRBV5-4	TRBJ2-1	14	few	TGTGCCAGCAGCCCAACGGGGGGGTGGAATGAGCAGTTCTTC	CASSPTGGWNEQFF
TRBD1	TRBV12-3/TRBV12-4	TRBJ2-7	15	few	TGTGCCAGCAGTTTGGGGGACAGGGTCAGGCCCGAGCAGTACTTC	CASSLGDRVRPEQYF
TRBD1	TRBV20-1	TRBJ1-5	13	few	TGCAGTGCAACTGACAGGGTGGGTCAGCCCCAGCATTTT	CSATDRVGQPQHF
-	TRBV11-2	TRBJ2-1	18	many	TGTGCCAGCAGCTTAGATGCTACAGGGCCTGGCTCCTACAATGAGCAGTTCTTC	CASSLDATGPGSYNEQFF
TRBD1	TRBV5-1	TRBJ2-3	16	many	TGCGCCAGCAGCTTCAGTCGAACAGGGGGTGCAGATACGCAGTATTTT	CASSFSRTGGADTQYF
-	TRBV20-1	TRBJ2-5	15	-	TGCAGTGCGTGGACCATCGACAGTTACCAAGAGACCCAGTACTTC	CSAWTIDSYQETQYF
-	TRBV9	TRBJ1-1	17	-	TGTGCCAGCAGGGTTCTGTCGACGGACGCCCAGAACACTGAAGCTTTCTTT	CASRVLSTDAQNTEAFF
-	TRBV11-2	TRBJ2-1	15	few	TGTGCCAGCAGCTTAGTGTCAAACTCCTACAATGAGCAGTTCTTC	CASSLVSNSYNEQFF
TRBD2	TRBV5-4	TRBJ2-1	17	-	TGTGCCAGCAGCTTGGCGTTTACTAGCGGGAGGCCGAATGAGCAGTTCTTC	CASSLAFTSGRPNEQFF
-	TRBV6-5	TRBJ1-1	15	-	TGTGCCAGCAGTTTGACAGCCGCTATGAACACTGAAGCTTTCTTT	CASSLTAAMNTEAFF
-	TRBV4-1	TRBJ2-1	13	few	TGCGCCAGCAGCCCCCCAAGCTACAATGAGCAGTTCTTC	CASSPPSYNEQFF
TRBD2	TRBV5-1	TRBJ2-7	16	-	TGCGCCAGCAGCTTCTCCGTTGGGGCGGGAGGGGGCGAGCAGTACTTC	CASSFSVGAGGGEQYF
-	TRBV24-1	TRBJ2-3	15	few	TGTGCCACCAGTGCTTACAGAACTAGCACAGATACGCAGTATTTT	CATSAYRTSTDTQYF
-	TRBV5-1	TRBJ2-5	16	-	TGCGCCAGCAGCTTGCGAACGGAGTCGGCAAGAGAGACCCAGTACTTC	CASSLRTESARETQYF
TRBD2	TRBV4-1	TRBJ2-3	16	many	TGCGCCAGCAGACGGACTAGCGGGGGAGATTGGGATACGCAGTATTTT	CASRRTSGGDWDTQYF
-	TRBV12-3/TRBV12-4	TRBJ2-7	14	-	TGTGCCAGCAGTCGCGGATATCGCCCCTACGAGCAGTACTTC	CASSRGYRPYEQYF
-	TRBV7-8	TRBJ1-6	15	few	TGTGCCAGCAGCCCAAGTGGAGGGAGGAATTCACCCCTCCACTTT	CASSPSGGRNSPLHF
-	TRBV12-3/TRBV12-4	TRBJ2-3	15	many	TGTGCCAGCAGTTTAGGAGGGGGGCGGACAGATACGCAGTATTTT	CASSLGGGRTDTQYF
-	TRBV28	TRBJ1-1	14	few	TGTGCCAGCAGTCCCCGACAGATGAACACTGAAGCTTTCTTT	CASSPRQMNTEAFF
TRBD1	TRBV12-3/TRBV12-4	TRBJ1-2	17	-	TGTGCCAGCAGTTTGAGGGGACTGGGACAGAGAAACTATGGCTACACCTTC	CASSLRGLGQRNYGYTF
-	TRBV20-1	TRBJ2-7	12	-	TGCAGTGCTAGAGCTCGCTCCTACGAGCAGTACTTC	CSARARSYEQYF
TRBD2	TRBV14	TRBJ2-1	15	few	TGTGCCAGCAGCCACGAGGGACTATTTTACAATGAGCAGTTCTTC	CASSHEGLFYNEQFF
TRBD1	TRBV4-2	TRBJ2-5	18	-	TGTGCCAGCTCCCCTACCACTGGGACAGGGGGCCGAGGGGAGACCCAGTACTTC	CASSPTTGTGGRGETQYF
-	TRBV4-1	TRBJ2-5	13	many	TGCGCCAGCAGCCAAGGTGGGGTGGAGACCCAGTACTTC	CASSQGGVETQYF